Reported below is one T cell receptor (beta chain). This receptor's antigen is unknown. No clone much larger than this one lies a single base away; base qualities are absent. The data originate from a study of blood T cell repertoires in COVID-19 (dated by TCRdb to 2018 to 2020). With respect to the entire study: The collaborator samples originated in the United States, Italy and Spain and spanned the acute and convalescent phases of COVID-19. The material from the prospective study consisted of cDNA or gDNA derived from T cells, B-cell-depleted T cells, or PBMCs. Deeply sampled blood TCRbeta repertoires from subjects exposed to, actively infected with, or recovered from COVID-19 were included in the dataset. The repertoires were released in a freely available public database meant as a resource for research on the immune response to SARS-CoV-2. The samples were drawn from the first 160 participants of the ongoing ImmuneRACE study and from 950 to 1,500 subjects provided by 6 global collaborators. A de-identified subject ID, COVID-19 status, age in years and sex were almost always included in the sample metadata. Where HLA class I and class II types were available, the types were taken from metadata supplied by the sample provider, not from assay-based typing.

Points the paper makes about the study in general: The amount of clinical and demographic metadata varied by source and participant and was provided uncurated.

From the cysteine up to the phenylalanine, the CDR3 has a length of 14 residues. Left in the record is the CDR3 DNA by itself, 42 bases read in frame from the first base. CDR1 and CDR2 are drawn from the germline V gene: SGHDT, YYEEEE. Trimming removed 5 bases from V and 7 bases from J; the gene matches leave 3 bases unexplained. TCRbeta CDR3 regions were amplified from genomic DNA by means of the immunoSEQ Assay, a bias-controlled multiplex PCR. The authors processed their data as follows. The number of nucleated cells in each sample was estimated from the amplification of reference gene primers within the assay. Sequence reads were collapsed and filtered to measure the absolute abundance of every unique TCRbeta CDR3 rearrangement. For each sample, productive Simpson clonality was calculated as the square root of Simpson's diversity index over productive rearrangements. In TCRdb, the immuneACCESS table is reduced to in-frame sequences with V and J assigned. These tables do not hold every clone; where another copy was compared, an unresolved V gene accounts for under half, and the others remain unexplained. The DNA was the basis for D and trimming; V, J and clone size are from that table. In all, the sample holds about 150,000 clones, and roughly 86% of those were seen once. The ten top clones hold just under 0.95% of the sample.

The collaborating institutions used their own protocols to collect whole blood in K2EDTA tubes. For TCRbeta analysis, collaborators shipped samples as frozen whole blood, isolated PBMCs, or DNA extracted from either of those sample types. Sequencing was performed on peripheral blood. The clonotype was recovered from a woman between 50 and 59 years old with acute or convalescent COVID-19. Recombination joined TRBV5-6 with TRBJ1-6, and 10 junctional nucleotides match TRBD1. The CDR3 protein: CASSDRGPNSPLHF. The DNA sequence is TGTGCCAGCAGTGACAGGGGGCCGAATTCACCCCTCCACTTT.